These T cell receptor beta chains were read from a single sample in a study of PD-L1 blockade in urothelial cancer. Profiling relied on immunoSEQ multiplex PCR, and the TCRdb table lists in-frame clones only, not all of them. The sample has 50,000 to 65,000 clones; about 80% are singletons. Sequences were derived from PBMCs, sampled around atezolizumab (anti-PD-L1) treatment. These receptors all come from a man in his forties or fifties with urothelial cancer. The CDR3 runs from the conserved cysteine through the conserved F or W. The D gene is left open where the match is weak. Size tells how often a clone was seen (once, few, many) or the class of an expanded clone, and some rows leave it out.

TRBV7-2	TRBJ2-7	NA	NA	TGTGCCAGCAGCCTTCTAGCAGGGGAGAGGGGCGCCTACGAGCAGTACTTC	CASSLLAGERGAYEQYF
TRBV5-4	TRBJ2-7	TRBD1	NA	TGTGCCAGCAGCCAGGGACAGGACTACGAGCAGTACTTC	CASSQGQDYEQYF
TRBV27	TRBJ2-1	TRBD2	NA	TGTGCCAGCAGTTCCCCTCGCGGGAGCTCCTACAATGAGCAGTTCTTC	CASSSPRGSSYNEQFF
TRBV7-9	TRBJ2-7	TRBD1	NA	TGTGCCAGCAGCCCAAGGAGGACAGGGGGCTGGGAGCAGTACTTC	CASSPRRTGGWEQYF
TRBV4-2	TRBJ2-7	NA	NA	TGTGCCAGCAGCCCGCAGGTAGCGGTGAGGGCCAACTACGAGCAGTACTTC	CASSPQVAVRANYEQYF
TRBV6-1	TRBJ2-7	TRBD2	NA	TGTGCCAGCAGGTGGACTAGCGGTTCGGCCTACGAGCAGTACTTC	CASRWTSGSAYEQYF
TRBV6-1	TRBJ2-7	NA	NA	TGTGCCAGCAGTGAAGGACGGGGGAGTACCTACGAGCAGTACTTC	CASSEGRGSTYEQYF
TRBV30	TRBJ2-7	NA	NA	TGTGCCTGGAGTGTGGCAGGCTACGAGCAGTACTTC	CAWSVAGYEQYF
TRBV11-2	TRBJ2-7	TRBD1	few	TGTGCCAGCAGCCCACTGAACCGGGACAGGGGATCCCCCTACGAGCAGTACTTC	CASSPLNRDRGSPYEQYF
TRBV7-9	TRBJ2-7	TRBD2	NA	TGTGCCAGCAGCTTAGGCGGGGGCTACGAGCAGTACTTC	CASSLGGGYEQYF
TRBV7-3	TRBJ2-2	NA	once	TGTGCCAGCAGCTCACAGGGTATGAACACCGGGGAGCTGTTTTTT	CASSSQGMNTGELFF
TRBV7-2	TRBJ1-5	TRBD1	few	TGTGCCAGCAGCTCAGGACAGGGGGGCAATCAGCCCCAGCATTTT	CASSSGQGGNQPQHF
TRBV11-2	TRBJ1-4	TRBD1	NA	TGTGCCAGCAGCTTAGGGACAGGGGGTGAAAAACTGTTTTTT	CASSLGTGGEKLFF
TRBV29-1	TRBJ1-1	NA	NA	TGCAGCGTTGGTGGGCTCACTGAAGCTTTCTTT	CSVGGLTEAFF
TRBV28	TRBJ1-5	TRBD1	few	TGTGCCAGCAGTAGGTGGGACAGGGGTAGGATTCAGCCCCAGCATTTT	CASSRWDRGRIQPQHF
TRBV5-5	TRBJ2-7	NA	NA	TGTGCCAGCAGCGGACACCAGTCTTCCTACGAGCAGTACTTC	CASSGHQSSYEQYF
TRBV11-3	TRBJ2-1	NA	NA	TGTGCCAGCAGCTTAGCGGGATCGGGGAATGAGCAGTTCTTC	CASSLAGSGNEQFF
TRBV4-3	TRBJ1-5	NA	once	TGCGCCAGCAGCCAAGATTTACAGGGCTACCAGCCCCAGCATTTT	CASSQDLQGYQPQHF
TRBV7-3	TRBJ1-4	NA	NA	TGTGCCAGCAGCTTAAGTGCAGGGGTCGGGGAACTGTTTTTT	CASSLSAGVGELFF
TRBV30	TRBJ2-7	TRBD1	once	TGTGCCTGGAGTGTACCGGGACAGGGGGGGGCCTACGAGCAGTACTTC	CAWSVPGQGGAYEQYF
TRBV4-1	TRBJ1-2	NA	NA	TGCGCCAGCAGCCAAGATAAAAGTGTCGGGAACTATGGCTACACCTTC	CASSQDKSVGNYGYTF
TRBV7-9	TRBJ2-1	TRBD2	NA	TGTGCCAGCAGCTTAGAGACTAGCGGGAGGGGTAATGAGCAGTTCTTC	CASSLETSGRGNEQFF
TRBV30	TRBJ2-3	TRBD2	NA	TGTGCCTCTAGCGGGGCAGATACGCAGTATTTT	CASSGADTQYF
TRBV11-2	TRBJ1-2	NA	NA	TGTGCCAGCAGCGGGGTTGGACAGATCTATGGCTACACCTTC	CASSGVGQIYGYTF
TRBV5-6	TRBJ2-2	NA	NA	TGTGCCAGCAGCTTTAGCCTCAACACCGGGGAGCTGTTTTTT	CASSFSLNTGELFF
TRBV9	TRBJ1-1	TRBD1	NA	TGTGCCAGCAGCTCAGGGGGGCGACCAACTGAAGCTTTCTTT	CASSSGGRPTEAFF
TRBV19	TRBJ2-4	NA	NA	TGTGCCAGTAGTATAATTGGTAGGGGGGGCGCGGGTAATGACATTCAGTACTTC	CASSIIGRGGAGNDIQYF
TRBV16	TRBJ1-5	NA	NA	TGTGCCAGCAGCCAATACGGGTGGCAGCCCCAGCATTTT	CASSQYGWQPQHF
TRBV28	TRBJ2-7	TRBD2	NA	TGTGCCAGCAGCCCCTTACGGAGCGGGAGTAACTTC	CASSPLRSGSNF
TRBV27	TRBJ2-1	TRBD2	NA	TGTGCCAGCCAGACTAGCCCCTACAATGAGCAGTTCTTC	CASQTSPYNEQFF
TRBV5-5	TRBJ1-2	NA	NA	TGTGCCAGCAGCTTGGAGGACATCGCTGGGGGCTACACCTTC	CASSLEDIAGGYTF
TRBV9	TRBJ2-7	TRBD1	NA	TGTGCCAGCAGCGTAGACTCTGAGACAGGGGTTCTCTACGAGCAGTACTTC	CASSVDSETGVLYEQYF
TRBV11-2	TRBJ1-1	NA	NA	TGTGCCAGCAGCTCGGGCACTGAAGCTTTCTTT	CASSSGTEAFF
TRBV30	TRBJ2-1	TRBD1	NA	TGTGCCTGGACGATGGGGACAGGGTTCGGTGAGCAGTTCTTC	CAWTMGTGFGEQFF
TRBV23-1	TRBJ2-3	TRBD1	NA	TGCGCCAGCAGTATATACAGGGGGACGGATACGCAGTATTTT	CASSIYRGTDTQYF
TRBV6-5	TRBJ1-3	TRBD1	NA	TGTGCCAGCAGTTACGGGACAGGGGGACACACCATATATTTT	CASSYGTGGHTIYF
TRBV7-8	TRBJ2-5	TRBD2	few	TGTGCCAGCAGCCTGGGACACGGGCTAAGCGGGAGGACCCAAGAGACCCAGTACTTC	CASSLGHGLSGRTQETQYF
TRBV30	TRBJ2-7	NA	once	TGTGCCTGGAGTCGGAGCGGAGGCCCTCGCGAGCAGTACTTC	CAWSRSGGPREQYF
TRBV10-2	TRBJ2-1	TRBD2	NA	TGCGCCAGCAGTCCACCTAGCGGGAGGGCCCGTGAGCAGTTCTTC	CASSPPSGRAREQFF
TRBV25-1	TRBJ2-5	NA	NA	TGTGCCAGCAGTGATAGTGGTAGAGAGACCCAGTACTTC	CASSDSGRETQYF
TRBV5-1	TRBJ2-7	NA	NA	TGCGCCAGCAGCTTGGCGACAGCCGTCTACGAGCAGTACTTC	CASSLATAVYEQYF
TRBV28	TRBJ1-2	TRBD1	NA	TGTGCCAGCAGTTCCCTCGGACAGGGGAATGGCTACACCTTC	CASSSLGQGNGYTF
TRBV9	TRBJ2-2	NA	NA	TGTGCCAGCAGCTATTACACCGGGGAGCTGTTTTTT	CASSYYTGELFF
TRBV2	TRBJ1-5	NA	NA	TGTGCCAGCAGTCCCTCCAATCAGCCCCAGCATTTT	CASSPSNQPQHF
TRBV7-9	TRBJ2-5	NA	few	TGTGCCAGCAGCCTCCGCGCCGAGACCCAGTACTTC	CASSLRAETQYF
TRBV6-1	TRBJ2-3	NA	NA	TGTGCCAGCAGTGAGGGAACTAGCAGCACAGATACGCAGTATTTT	CASSEGTSSTDTQYF
TRBV11-2	TRBJ2-5	TRBD1	NA	TGTGCCAGCAGCGTCCGACAGGGAGAAGAGACCCAGTACTTC	CASSVRQGEETQYF
TRBV9	TRBJ2-7	NA	once	TGTGCCAGCACCCGGGCCTACGAGCAGTACTTC	CASTRAYEQYF
TRBV27	TRBJ2-1	NA	NA	TGTGCCAGCCGCTCGACTAGAAAGGACAATGAGCAGTTCTTC	CASRSTRKDNEQFF
TRBV19	TRBJ2-7	NA	NA	TGTGCCAGTAGTTTACGGGGTGGGGAGCAGTACTTC	CASSLRGGEQYF